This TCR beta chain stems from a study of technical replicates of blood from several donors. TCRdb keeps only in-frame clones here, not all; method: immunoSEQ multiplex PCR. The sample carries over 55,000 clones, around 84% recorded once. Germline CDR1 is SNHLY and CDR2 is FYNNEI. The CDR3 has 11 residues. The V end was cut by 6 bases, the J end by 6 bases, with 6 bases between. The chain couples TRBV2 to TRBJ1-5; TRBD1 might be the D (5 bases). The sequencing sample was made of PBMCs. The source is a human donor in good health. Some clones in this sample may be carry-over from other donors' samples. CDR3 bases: TGTGCCAGCAGGGACACTCAGCCCCAGCATTTT. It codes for CASRDTQPQHF.